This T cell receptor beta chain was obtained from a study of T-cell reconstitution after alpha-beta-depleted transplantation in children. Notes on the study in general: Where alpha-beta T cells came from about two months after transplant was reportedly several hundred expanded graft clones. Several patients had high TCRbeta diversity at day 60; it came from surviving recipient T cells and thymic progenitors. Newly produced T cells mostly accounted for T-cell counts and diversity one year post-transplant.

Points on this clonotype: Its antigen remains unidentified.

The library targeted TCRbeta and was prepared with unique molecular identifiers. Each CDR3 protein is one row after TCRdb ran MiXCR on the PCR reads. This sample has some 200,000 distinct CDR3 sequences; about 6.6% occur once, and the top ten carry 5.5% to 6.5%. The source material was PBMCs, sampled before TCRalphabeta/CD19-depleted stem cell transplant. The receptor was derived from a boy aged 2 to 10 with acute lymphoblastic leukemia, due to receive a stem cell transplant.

The CDR3 loop is CAVSRALYEIQYF. The CDR3 DNA follows: TGTGCCGTTAGCCGGGCACTGTACGAGATTCAGTACTTC. The chain is built from TRBV7-7 and TRBJ2-4; the D is unclear. Germline V CDR1 and CDR2: SSHAT, FNYEAQ (reference sequence). The CDR3 contains 13 residues. Trimming left V 11 bases short and J 10 bases short, with 21 bases between.